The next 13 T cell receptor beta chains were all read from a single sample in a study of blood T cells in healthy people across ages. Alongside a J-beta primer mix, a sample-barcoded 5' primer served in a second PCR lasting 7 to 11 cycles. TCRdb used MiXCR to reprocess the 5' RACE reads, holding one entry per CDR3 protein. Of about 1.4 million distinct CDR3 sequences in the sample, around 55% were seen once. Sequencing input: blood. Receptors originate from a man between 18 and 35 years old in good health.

The CDR3 DNA reads TGTGCCAGCACCAGAGGGGGCTTGGGCACTGAAGCTTTCTTT. It yields the protein CASTRGGLGTEAFF. The genes are TRBV6-2 or TRBV6-3 and TRBJ1-1, with 7 bases aligning to TRBD1. Per the germline V gene, CDR1 is MNHEY and CDR2 is SVGEGT. Trimming removed 7 bases from V and 4 bases from J; junction bases left unmatched: 9. This CDR3 comprises 14 residues.

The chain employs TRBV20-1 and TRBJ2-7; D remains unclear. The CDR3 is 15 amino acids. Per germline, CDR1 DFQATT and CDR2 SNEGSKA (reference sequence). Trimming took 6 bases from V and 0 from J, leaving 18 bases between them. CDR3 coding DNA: TGCAGTGCGGAGCGACTCGACCTTAGCTCCTACGAGCAGTACTTC. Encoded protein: CSAERLDLSSYEQYF.

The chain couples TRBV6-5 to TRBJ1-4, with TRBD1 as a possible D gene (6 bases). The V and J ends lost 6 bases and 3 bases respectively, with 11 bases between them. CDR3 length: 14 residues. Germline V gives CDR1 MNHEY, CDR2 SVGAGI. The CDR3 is CASRNGGPNEKLFF. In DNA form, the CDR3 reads TGTGCCAGCAGAAACGGGGGGCCTAATGAAAAACTGTTTTTT.

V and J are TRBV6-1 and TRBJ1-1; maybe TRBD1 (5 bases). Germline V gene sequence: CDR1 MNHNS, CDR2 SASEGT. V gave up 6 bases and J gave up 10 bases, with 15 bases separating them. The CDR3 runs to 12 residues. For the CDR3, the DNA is TGTGCCAGCAGCTATTCCCAGGGTACAGCTTTCTTT. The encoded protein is CASSYSQGTAFF.

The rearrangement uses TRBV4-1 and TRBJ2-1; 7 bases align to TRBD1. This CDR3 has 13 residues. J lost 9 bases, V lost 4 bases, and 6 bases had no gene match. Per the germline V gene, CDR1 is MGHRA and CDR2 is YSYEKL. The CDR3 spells CASSPTGVREQFF. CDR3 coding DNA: TGCGCCAGCAGCCCAACAGGGGTACGTGAGCAGTTCTTC.

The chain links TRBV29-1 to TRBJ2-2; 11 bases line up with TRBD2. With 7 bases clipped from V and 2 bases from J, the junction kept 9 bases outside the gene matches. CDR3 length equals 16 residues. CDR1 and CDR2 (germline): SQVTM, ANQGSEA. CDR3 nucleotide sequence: TGCAGCGCCCGGAGGCTAGCGGGAGGTAACACCGGGGAGCTGTTTTTT. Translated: CSARRLAGGNTGELFF.

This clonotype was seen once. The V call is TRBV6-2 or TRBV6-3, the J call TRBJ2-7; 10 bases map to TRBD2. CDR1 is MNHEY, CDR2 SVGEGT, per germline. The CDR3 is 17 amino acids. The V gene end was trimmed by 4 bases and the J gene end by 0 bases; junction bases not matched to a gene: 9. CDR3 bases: TGTGCCAGCAGTTGGTGGACTAGCGGAATAGACTCCTACGAGCAGTACTTC. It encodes CASSWWTSGIDSYEQYF.

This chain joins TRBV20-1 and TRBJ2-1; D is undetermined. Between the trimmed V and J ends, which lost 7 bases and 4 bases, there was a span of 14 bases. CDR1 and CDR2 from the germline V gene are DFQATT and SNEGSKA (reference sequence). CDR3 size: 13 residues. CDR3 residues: CSGCTPSYNEQFF. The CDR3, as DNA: TGCAGTGGGTGCACGCCTTCTTACAATGAGCAGTTCTTC.

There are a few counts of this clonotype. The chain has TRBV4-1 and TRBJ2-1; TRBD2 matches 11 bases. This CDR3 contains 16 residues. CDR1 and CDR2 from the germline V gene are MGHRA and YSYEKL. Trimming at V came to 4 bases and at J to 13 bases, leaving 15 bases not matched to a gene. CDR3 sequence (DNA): TGCGCCAGCAGCCCAGTAGGTAGCGGGAGGGCCTTCCGACAGTTCTTC. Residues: CASSPVGSGRAFRQFF.

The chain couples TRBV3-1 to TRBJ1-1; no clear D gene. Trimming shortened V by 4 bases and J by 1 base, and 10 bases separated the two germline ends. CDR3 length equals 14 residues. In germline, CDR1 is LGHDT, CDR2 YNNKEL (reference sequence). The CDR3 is CASSLMTANTEAFF. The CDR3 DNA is TGTGCCAGCAGCCTCATGACGGCGAACACTGAAGCTTTCTTT. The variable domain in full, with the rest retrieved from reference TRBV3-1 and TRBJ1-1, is DTAVSQTPKYLVTQMGNDKSIKCEQNLGHDTMYWYKQDSKKFLKIMFSYNNKELIINETVPNRFSPKSPDKAHLNLHINSLELGDSAVYFCASSLMTANTEAFFGQGTRLTVV.

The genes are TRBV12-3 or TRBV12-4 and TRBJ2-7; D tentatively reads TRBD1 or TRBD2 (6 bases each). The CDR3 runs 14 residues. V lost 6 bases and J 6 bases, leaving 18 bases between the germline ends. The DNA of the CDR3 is TGTGCCAGCAGCTCCACTGTGGGGGGCCGCGAGCAGTACTTC. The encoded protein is CASSSTVGGREQYF.

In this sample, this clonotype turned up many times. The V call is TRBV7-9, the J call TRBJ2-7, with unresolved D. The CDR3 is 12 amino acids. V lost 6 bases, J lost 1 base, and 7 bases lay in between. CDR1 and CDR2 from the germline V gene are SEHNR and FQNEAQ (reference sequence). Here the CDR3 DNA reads TGTGCCAGCAGTTTTAATTCCTACGAGCAGTACTTC. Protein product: CASSFNSYEQYF.

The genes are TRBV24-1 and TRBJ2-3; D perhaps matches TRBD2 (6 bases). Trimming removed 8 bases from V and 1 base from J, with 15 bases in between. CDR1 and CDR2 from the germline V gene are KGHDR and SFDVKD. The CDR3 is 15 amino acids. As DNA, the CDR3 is TGTGCCACCACCGGAGGGCAGGGAGGCACAGATACGCAGTATTTT. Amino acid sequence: CATTGGQGGTDTQYF.